Listed below are T cell receptor beta chains from one sample, sequenced in a study of spatial heterogeneity in lung cancer. Via MiXCR, TCRdb re-called the 5' RACE reads, giving one row per CDR3 protein. The data show about 80,000 distinct CDR3 sequences, 15% to 25% seen once. Specimen: PBMCs, collected at surgery. These TCRs come from a male donor with early-stage non-small cell lung cancer. Each CDR3 is given with its conserved first and last residue. The D gene is left open where the match is weak. Some rows have no size entry. The others give once, few or many, or a class for an expanded clone.

j_call | v_call | clone_size | d_call | cdr3_nt | cdr3_aa
TRBJ1-1 | TRBV11-2 | few | TRBD1 | TGTGCCAGCAGCTTACGGACAGGGGTAGGAACTGAAGCTTTCTTT | CASSLRTGVGTEAFF
TRBJ2-7 | TRBV18 | few | TRBD2 | TGTGCCAGCTCGCCCGGACTAGCTCAGTTCCCCAACGAGCAGTACTTC | CASSPGLAQFPNEQYF
TRBJ1-1 | TRBV19 | . | TRBD1 | TGTGCCAGTAGTATAGCAGGGACAGGCCGCACTGAAGCTTTCTTT | CASSIAGTGRTEAFF
TRBJ2-1 | TRBV19 | few | TRBD2 | TGTGCCAGTAGTATAGGCGGCGGGAGGACCTACAATGAGCAGTTCTTC | CASSIGGGRTYNEQFF
TRBJ1-6 | TRBV7-2 | . | TRBD1 | TGTGCCAGCAGCTTAGACAGGACAGGGTATAATTCACCCCTCCACTTT | CASSLDRTGYNSPLHF
TRBJ1-4 | TRBV27 | many | TRBD1 | TGTGCCAGCAGCGGACAGGGAGCTAATGAAAAACTGTTTTTT | CASSGQGANEKLFF
TRBJ2-2 | TRBV29-1 | few | . | TGCAGCGTTGAAATCGACTACCGCACCGGGGAGCTGTTTTTT | CSVEIDYRTGELFF
TRBJ2-7 | TRBV7-3 | . | TRBD1 | TGTGCCAGCAGCCCGCAACAGGGGCTCCTCAACGAGCAGTACTTC | CASSPQQGLLNEQYF
TRBJ2-7 | TRBV7-8 | few | TRBD2 | TGTGCCAGCAGCTTACCGGGGGGGGAGCAGTACTTC | CASSLPGGEQYF
TRBJ2-7 | TRBV12-3/TRBV12-4 | . | . | TGTGCCAGTTGCCGGGACTCTTGGAGCTCCTACGAGCAGTACTTC | CASCRDSWSSYEQYF
TRBJ2-7 | TRBV5-1 | . | . | TGCGCCAGCAGCGTCGGGGGCACCGACTCCTACGAGCAGTACTTC | CASSVGGTDSYEQYF
TRBJ2-1 | TRBV7-3 | few | TRBD2 | TGTGCCAGCAGCTCGTCTGCCGGGACTAGCGGGATGATGGAGCAGTTCTTC | CASSSSAGTSGMMEQFF
TRBJ1-4 | TRBV7-9 | . | . | TGTGCCAGCGCGGTCAGAACAACTAATGAAAAACTGTTTTTT | CASAVRTTNEKLFF
TRBJ1-3 | TRBV28 | many | . | TGTGCCAGCAGTTTTTGGGGGCGCTCTGGAAACACCATATATTTT | CASSFWGRSGNTIYF